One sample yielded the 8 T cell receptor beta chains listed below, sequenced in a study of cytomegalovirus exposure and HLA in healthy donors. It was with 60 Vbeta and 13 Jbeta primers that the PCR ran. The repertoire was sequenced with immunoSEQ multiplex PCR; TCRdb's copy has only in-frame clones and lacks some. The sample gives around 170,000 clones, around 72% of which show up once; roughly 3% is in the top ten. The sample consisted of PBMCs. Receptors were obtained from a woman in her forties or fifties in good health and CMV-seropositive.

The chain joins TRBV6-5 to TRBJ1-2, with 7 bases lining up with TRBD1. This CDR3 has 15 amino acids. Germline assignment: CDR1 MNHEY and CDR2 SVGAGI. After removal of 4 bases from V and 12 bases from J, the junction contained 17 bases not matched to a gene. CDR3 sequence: CASSSRGSRYGYDTF. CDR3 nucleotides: TGTGCCAGCAGTTCCAGGGGGAGTCGTTATGGCTACGACACCTTC.

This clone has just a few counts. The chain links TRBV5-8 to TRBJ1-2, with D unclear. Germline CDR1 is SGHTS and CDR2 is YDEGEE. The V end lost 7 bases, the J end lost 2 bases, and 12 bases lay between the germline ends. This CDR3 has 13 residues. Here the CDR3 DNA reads TGTGCCAGCGCGCAACAGATGAACTATGGCTACACCTTC. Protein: CASAQQMNYGYTF.

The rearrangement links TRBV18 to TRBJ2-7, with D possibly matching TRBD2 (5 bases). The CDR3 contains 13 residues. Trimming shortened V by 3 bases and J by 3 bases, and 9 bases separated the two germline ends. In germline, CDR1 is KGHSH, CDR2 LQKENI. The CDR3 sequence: CASSPAEGYEQYF. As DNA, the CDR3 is TGTGCCAGCTCACCTGCCGAGGGCTACGAGCAGTACTTC.

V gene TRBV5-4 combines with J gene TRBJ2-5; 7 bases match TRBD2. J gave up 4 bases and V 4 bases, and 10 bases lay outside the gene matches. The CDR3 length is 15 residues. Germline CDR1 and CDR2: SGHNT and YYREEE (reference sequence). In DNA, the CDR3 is TGTGCCAGCAGCAGCGGGAAGGTTAGGGGAGAGACCCAGTACTTC. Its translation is CASSSGKVRGETQYF.

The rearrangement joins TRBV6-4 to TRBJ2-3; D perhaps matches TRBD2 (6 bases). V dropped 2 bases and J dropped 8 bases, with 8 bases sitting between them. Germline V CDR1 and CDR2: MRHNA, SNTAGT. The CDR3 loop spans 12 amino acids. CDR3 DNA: TGTGCCAGCAGTGACGGGGGGACTACGCAGTATTTT. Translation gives CASSDGGTTQYF.

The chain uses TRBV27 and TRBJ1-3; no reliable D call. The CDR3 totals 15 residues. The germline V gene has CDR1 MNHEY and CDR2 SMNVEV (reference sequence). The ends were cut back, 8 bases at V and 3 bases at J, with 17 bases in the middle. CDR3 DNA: TGTGCCAGCTCCCTAGACGCTGCCAGTGGAAACACCATATATTTT. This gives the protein CASSLDAASGNTIYF.

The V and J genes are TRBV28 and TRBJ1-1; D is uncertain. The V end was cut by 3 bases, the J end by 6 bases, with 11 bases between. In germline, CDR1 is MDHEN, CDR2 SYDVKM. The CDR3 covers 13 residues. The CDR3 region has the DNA TGTGCCAGCAGTTTCCTACACAGCCCTGAAGCTTTCTTT. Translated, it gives CASSFLHSPEAFF.

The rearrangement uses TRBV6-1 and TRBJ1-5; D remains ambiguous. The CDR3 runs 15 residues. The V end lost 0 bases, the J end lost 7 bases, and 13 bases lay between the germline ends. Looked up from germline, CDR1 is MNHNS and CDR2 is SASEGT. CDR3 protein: CASSEAIQRRQPQHF. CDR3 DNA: TGTGCCAGCAGTGAAGCGATCCAACGTAGACAGCCCCAGCATTTT.